What follows describes a single T cell receptor (beta chain). This entry is derived from a study of T cell responses to AZD1222 COVID-19 vaccine. The CDR3 covers 13 residues. V dropped 10 bases and J dropped 0; count of bases not matched to a gene: 6. Germline CDR1 is MNHEY and CDR2 is SVGAGI. Sequencing was performed with immunoSEQ multiplex PCR; in TCRdb, only in-frame clones are kept and a portion is missing. This table has around 140,000 clones, 85% to 95% appearing once. This material consisted of peripheral blood, taken after recovery from COVID-19. The chain uses TRBV6-5 and TRBJ2-7; 7 positions match TRBD1. This TCR came from an adult who had recovered from COVID-19. CDR3 protein: CATRRQGSYEQYF. The CDR3 DNA reads TGTGCCACCCGCCGACAGGGCTCCTACGAGCAGTACTTC.